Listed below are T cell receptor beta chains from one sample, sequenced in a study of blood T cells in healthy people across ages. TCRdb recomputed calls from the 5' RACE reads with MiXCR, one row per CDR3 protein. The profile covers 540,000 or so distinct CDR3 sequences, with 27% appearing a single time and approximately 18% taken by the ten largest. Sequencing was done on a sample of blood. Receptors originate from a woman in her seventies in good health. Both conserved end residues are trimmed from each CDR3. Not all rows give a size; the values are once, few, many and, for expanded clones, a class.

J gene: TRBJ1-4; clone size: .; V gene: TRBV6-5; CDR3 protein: ASTPSGNRGKLF
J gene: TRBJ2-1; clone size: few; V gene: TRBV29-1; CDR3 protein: SAWTLYNEQF
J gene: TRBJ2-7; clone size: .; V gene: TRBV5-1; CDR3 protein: ASTETGLYEQY
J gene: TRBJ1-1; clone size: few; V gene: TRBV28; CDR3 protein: ASYKTANTEAF
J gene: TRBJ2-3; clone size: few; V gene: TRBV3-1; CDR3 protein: ASSLSGKDTQY
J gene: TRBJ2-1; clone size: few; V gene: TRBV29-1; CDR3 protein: SVDWPGSYNEQF
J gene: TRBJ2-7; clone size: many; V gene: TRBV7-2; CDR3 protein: ASSLAPTQRGEQY
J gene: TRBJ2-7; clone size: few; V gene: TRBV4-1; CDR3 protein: ASSQDAASGLYEQY
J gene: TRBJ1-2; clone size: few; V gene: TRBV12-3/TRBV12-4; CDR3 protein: ASSPSSPAQGNGYT
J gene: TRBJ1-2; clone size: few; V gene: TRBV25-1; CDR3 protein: ASSFSGANYGYT
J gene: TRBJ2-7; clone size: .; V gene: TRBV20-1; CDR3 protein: SAVDISSEQY
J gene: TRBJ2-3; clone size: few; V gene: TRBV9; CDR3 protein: ASSVLSGGYTDTQY
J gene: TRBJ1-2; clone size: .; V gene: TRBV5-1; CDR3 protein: ASSLDPKYGYT
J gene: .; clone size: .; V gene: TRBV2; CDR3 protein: ASSEGGSGDGETQY
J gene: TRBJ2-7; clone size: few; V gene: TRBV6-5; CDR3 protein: ASREGPLEQY
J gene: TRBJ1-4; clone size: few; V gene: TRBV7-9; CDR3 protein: ASSPRQGGETNEKLF
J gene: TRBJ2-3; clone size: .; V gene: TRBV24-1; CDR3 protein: ATSDLSGGDTQY
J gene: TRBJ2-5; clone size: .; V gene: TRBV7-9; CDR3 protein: ASSFRVDNDQETQY
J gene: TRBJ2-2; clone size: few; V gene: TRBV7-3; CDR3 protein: ASSSRANTGELF
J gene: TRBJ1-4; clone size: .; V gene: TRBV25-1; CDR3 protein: ASSEAGQGSTGKLF
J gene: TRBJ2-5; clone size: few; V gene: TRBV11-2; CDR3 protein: ASSLGVGVETQY
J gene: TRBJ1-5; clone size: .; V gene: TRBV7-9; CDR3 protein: ASSFGQNQPQH
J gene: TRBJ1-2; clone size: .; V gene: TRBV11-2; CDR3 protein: ASSLEGWEGYT
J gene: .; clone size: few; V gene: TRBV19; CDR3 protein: ASRPTVTQETQY
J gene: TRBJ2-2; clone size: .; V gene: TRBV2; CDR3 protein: ASSELGLGLSGELF
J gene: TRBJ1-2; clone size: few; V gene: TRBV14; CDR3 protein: ASSQQGPYGYT
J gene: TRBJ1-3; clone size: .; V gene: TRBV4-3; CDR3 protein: ASSQNTYQLRGSSGNTIY
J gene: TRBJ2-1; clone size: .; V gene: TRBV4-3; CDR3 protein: ASSQRGGGAPYNEQF
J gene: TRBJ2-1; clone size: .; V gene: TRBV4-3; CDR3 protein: ASSQDYTRPLEQF
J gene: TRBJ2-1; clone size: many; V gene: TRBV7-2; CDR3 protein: ASSRQSSSYNEQF
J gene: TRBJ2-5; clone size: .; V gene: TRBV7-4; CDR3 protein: ASSLGFPEPPEVGF
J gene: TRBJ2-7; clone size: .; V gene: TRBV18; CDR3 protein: ASSTRGETYEQY
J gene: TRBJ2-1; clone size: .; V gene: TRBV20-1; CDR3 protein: SAFGLARIYNEQF
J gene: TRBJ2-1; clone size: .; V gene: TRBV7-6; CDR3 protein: ASSSGSGHYNEQF
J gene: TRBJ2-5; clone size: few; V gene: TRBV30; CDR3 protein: AWSVPETQY
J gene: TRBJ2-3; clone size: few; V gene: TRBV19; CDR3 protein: ASSISGGAADTQY
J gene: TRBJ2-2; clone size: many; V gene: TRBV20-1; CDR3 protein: SARGTGELF
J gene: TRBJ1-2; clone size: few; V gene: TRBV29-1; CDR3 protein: SARTGFGYT
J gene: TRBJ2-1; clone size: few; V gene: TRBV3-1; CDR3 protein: ASSLFPLYRDFNEQF
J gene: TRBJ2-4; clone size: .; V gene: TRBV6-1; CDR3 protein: ASSDGQLAKNIQY
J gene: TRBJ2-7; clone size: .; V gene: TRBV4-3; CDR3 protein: ASSQESEQY
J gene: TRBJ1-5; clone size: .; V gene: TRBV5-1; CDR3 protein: ASSLEGQGQPQH
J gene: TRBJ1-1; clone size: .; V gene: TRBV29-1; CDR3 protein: SGGTGVTEAF
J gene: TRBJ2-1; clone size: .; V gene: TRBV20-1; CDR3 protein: SAPGPTSGNNEQF
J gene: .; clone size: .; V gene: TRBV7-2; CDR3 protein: ASSYQSGAETQY
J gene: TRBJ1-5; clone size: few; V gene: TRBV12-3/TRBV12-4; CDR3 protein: ASTGNSGQPQH
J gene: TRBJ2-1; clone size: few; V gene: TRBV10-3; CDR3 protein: AIMGREAHNGQF
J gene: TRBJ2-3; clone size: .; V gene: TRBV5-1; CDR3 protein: ASSRQPMGPTDTQY
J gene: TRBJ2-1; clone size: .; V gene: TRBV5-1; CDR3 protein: ASSFDGTTYNEQF
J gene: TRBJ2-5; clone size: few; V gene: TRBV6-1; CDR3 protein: ASSVGQGAFETQY
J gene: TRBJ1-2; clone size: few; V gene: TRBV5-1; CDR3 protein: ASSDSPNYGYT
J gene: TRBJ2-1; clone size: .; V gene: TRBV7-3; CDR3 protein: ASSSGLAGPFQGQF